This note documents a single T cell receptor beta chain sequence. Its antigen is as yet unknown. The data derive from a study of beta chain features in type 1 diabetes. Reverse transcription of all isolated RNA meant that expressed TCRB transcripts were sequenced. Sequencing of naive, central memory and regulatory T cell samples gave an average of around 3.8 million reads. Method: immunoSEQ multiplex PCR; TCRdb's copy keeps in-frame clones and lacks some. The repertoire holds roughly 730,000 clones, about an eighth seen once, with less than 0.025% in the top ten. General study findings and limits: People with Type 1 diabetes carried modestly yet significantly shorter TCRB CDR3s in all four CD4+ subsets.

This CDR3 spans 12 amino acids. Looked up from germline, CDR1 is SGHRS and CDR2 is YFSETQ. Trimming shortened V by 0 bases and J by 5 bases, and 6 bases separated the two germline ends. The genes are TRBV5-1 and TRBJ2-7; possibly TRBD1 for D (5 bases). The specimen sequenced was naive CD4+ T cells from blood. This TCR was sampled from a man between 18 and 29 years old with type 1 diabetes. The CDR3 reads CASSLGTNEQYF. CDR3 bases: TGCGCCAGCAGCTTGGGGACAAACGAGCAGTACTTC. The full variable domain, its missing parts supplied by reference TRBV5-1 and TRBJ2-7, is KAGVTQTPRYLIKTRGQQVTLSCSPISGHRSVSWYQQTPGQGLQFLFEYFSETQRNKGNFPGRFSGRQFSNSRSEMNVSTLELGDSALYLCASSLGTNEQYFGPGTRLTVT.